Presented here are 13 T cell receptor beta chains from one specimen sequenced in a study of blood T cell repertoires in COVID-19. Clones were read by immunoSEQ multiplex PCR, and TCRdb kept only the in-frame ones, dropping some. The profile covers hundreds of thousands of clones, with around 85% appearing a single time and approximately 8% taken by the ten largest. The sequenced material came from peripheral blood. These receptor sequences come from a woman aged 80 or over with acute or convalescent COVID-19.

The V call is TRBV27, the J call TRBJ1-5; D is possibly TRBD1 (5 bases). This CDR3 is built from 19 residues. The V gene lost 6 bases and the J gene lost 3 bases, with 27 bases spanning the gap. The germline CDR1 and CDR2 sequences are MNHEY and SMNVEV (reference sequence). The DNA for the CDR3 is TGTGCCAGCAGCTCTCCTAACCCACTCTCGACAGATCTCAATCAGCCCCAGCATTTT. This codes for CASSSPNPLSTDLNQPQHF.

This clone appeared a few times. This CDR3 is CASSPYSRDTQVGIYGYTF. In DNA, the CDR3 is TGTGCCAGCAGCCCCTATTCCCGGGACACTCAGGTGGGGATCTATGGCTACACCTTC. This sequence joins TRBV7-8 and TRBJ1-2; possibly TRBD1 for D (6 bases). CDR3 length: 19 amino acids. Trimming removed 5 bases from V and 4 bases from J, with 29 bases in between. CDR1 SGHVS and CDR2 FQNEAQ come from the germline V gene.

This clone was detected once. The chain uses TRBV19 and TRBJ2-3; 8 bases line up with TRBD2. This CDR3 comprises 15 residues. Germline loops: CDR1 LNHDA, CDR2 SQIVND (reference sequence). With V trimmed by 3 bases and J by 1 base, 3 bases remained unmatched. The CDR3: CASSIPTSGTDTQYF. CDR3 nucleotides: TGTGCCAGTAGTATCCCGACTAGCGGCACAGATACGCAGTATTTT.

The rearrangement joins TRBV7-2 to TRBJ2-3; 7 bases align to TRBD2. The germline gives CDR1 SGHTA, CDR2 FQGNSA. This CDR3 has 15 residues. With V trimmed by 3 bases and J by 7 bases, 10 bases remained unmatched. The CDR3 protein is CASSLVAGEQNTQYF. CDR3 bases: TGTGCCAGCAGCTTGGTGGCGGGGGAGCAGAATACGCAGTATTTT.

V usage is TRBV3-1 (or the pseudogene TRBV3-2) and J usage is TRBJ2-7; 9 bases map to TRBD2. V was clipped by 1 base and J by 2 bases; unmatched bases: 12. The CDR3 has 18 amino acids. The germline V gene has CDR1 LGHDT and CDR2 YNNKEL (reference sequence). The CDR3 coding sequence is TGTGCCAGCAGCCAAGTGGTCCCGGGACTAGCCTTTCCCTACGAGCAGTACTTC. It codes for CASSQVVPGLAFPYEQYF.

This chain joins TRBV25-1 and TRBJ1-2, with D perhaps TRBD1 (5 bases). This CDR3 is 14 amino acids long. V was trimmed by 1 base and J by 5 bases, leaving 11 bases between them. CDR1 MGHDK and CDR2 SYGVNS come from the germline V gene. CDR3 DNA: TGTGCCAGCAGTGAATGGGCAGGGTCGTATGGCTACACCTTC. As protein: CASSEWAGSYGYTF.

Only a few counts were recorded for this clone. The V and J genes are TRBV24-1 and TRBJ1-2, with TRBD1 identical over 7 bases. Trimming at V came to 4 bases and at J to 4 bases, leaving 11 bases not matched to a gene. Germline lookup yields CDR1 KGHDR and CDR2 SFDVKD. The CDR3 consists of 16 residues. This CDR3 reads CATSDSTGTEGYGYTF. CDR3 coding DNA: TGTGCCACCAGTGACTCTACCGGGACAGAGGGCTATGGCTACACCTTC.

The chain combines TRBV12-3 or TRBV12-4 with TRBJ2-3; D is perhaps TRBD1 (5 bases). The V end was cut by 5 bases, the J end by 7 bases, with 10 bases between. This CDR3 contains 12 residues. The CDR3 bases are TGTGCCAGCAGTCCAGGGTTCCATACGCAGTATTTT. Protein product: CASSPGFHTQYF.

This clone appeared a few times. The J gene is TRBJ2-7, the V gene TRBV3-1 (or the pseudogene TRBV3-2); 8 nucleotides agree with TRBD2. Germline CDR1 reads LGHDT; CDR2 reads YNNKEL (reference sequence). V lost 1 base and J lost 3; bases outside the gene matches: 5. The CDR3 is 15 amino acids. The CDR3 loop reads CASSQGPSGGYEQYF. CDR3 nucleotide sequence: TGTGCCAGCAGCCAAGGCCCCAGCGGGGGCTACGAGCAGTACTTC.

CDR3 loop: CASTRPGQGVNSPLHF. The CDR3 nucleotides read TGTGCCAGCACGCGACCCGGACAGGGGGTTAATTCACCCCTCCACTTT. This rearrangement joins TRBV2 to TRBJ1-6; 10 bases line up with TRBD1. V lost 7 bases and J lost 6; bases outside the gene matches: 9. The germline CDR1 and CDR2 sequences are SNHLY and FYNNEI. CDR3 length: 16 amino acids.

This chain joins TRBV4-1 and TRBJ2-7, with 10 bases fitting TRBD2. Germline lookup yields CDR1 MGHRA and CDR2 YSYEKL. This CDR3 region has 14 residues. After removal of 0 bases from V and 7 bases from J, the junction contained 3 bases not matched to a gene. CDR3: CASSQEGLAREQYF. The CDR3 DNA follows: TGCGCCAGCAGCCAAGAGGGACTAGCGAGGGAGCAGTACTTC.

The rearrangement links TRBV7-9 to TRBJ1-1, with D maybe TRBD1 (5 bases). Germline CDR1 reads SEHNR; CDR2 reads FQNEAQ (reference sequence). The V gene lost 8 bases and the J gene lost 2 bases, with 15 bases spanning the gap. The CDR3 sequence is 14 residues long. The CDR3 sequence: CASVGTGRNTEAFF. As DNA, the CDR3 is TGTGCCAGCGTTGGGACTGGACGAAACACTGAAGCTTTCTTT.

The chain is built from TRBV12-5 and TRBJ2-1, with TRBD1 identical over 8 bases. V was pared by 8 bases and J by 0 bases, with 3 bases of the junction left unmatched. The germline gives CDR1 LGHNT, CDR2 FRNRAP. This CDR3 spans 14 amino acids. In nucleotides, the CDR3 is TGTGCTAGTAACGGACAGGGCTCCTACAATGAGCAGTTCTTC. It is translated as CASNGQGSYNEQFF.